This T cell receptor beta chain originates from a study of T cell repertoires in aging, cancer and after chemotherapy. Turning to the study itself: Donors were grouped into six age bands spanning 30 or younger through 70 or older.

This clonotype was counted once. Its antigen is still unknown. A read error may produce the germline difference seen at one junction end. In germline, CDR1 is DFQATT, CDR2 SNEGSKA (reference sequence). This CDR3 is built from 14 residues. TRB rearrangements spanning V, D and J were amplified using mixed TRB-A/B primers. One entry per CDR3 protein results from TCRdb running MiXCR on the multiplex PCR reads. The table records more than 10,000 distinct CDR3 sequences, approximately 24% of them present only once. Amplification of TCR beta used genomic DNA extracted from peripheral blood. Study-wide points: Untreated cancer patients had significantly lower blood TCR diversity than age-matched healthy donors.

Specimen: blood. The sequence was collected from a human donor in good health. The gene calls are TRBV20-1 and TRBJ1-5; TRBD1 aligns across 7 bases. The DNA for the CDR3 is TGCCGTGCTAGAGTACAGGGGTACAATCAGCCCCAGCATTTT. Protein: CRARVQGYNQPQHF.